This T cell receptor (beta chain) was sequenced during a study of regulatory T cells in long-lasting Graves disease. The study's findings and limits: Persistent disease preferred TRBV28, TRBJ1-2 and TRBJ2-5. Relative to new patients (roughly 950), persistent patients exhibited greater sharing of public clonotypes (around 3,000). Lower TCR diversity characterized persistent Graves' patients relative to newly diagnosed patients.

Noted time point: persistent/refractory GD, antithyroid drugs over 5 years with positive TRAb. Researchers made the TCR library from RNA that was extracted from PBMCs. Graves' disease diagnosis used American Thyroid Association guidelines. CDR1 and CDR2 from the germline V gene are ENHRY and SYGVKD. With 8 bases removed from V and 3 bases from J, the gap between germline ends came to 14 bases. The CDR3 loop spans 13 amino acids. The sample holds many counts of this clonotype. No antigen is known for it. Building the TCR beta libraries relied on iRepertoire HTBI primers, and CDR3 regions underwent Arm-PCR. TCRdb ran MiXCR on the multiplex PCR reads and lists one entry per CDR3 protein. The table has 450,000 or so distinct CDR3 sequences, about a fifth seen once; the top ten hold about 7.8%.

This specimen was peripheral blood mononuclear cells (PBMCs), taken when the disease was refractory, from a patient treated with antithyroid drugs. The TCR comes from a female donor with Graves disease. This chain connects TRBV10-3 to TRBJ2-7, with D perhaps TRBD1 or TRBD2 (6 bases each). The CDR3 region is CAIGGQGGYEQYF. CDR3 coding DNA: TGTGCCATCGGGGGGCAGGGAGGCTACGAGCAGTACTTC.